These 8 T cell receptor beta chains were all obtained from the same sample, sequenced in a study of T cell responses to AZD1222 COVID-19 vaccine. The assay was immunoSEQ multiplex PCR, and TCRdb's table has in-frame clones only and misses some. The repertoire holds 150,000 or so clones, approximately 78% seen once, with around 4.1% in the top ten. This sample comprised peripheral blood, obtained on day 0 of MenACWY control vaccination. The receptor set was obtained from an adult in good health.

The chain couples TRBV6-5 to TRBJ1-6; 8 nucleotides agree with TRBD1. Germline CDR1 is MNHEY and CDR2 is SVGAGI. CDR3 length equals 14 residues. The J segment lost 4 bases and the V segment lost 8 bases, leaving 4 bases of the junction unmatched. CDR3 residues: CASGNRGYNSPLHF. CDR3 coding DNA: TGTGCCAGCGGGAACAGGGGGTATAATTCACCCCTCCACTTT.

This chain joins TRBV6-5 and TRBJ1-2; weak D call: TRBD1 (5 bases). The ends were cut back, 6 bases at V and 4 bases at J, with 12 bases in the middle. The germline CDR1 and CDR2 sequences are MNHEY and SVGAGI. The CDR3 has 13 amino acids. The DNA for the CDR3 is TGTGCCAGCAGCCTGGGACCCCGCTATGGCTACACCTTC. It is translated as CASSLGPRYGYTF.

This clone is labeled as medium-sized. At the DNA level, this CDR3 is encoded by other sequences in the same sample as well. V and J are TRBV7-9 and TRBJ1-6; TRBD1 agrees at 9 bases. The CDR3 loop spans 16 amino acids. V gave up 5 bases and J gave up 3 bases; unmatched junction bases: 5. CDR1 is SEHNR, CDR2 FQNEAQ, per germline (reference sequence). CDR3 in DNA: TGTGCCAGCAGCCTGGGACAGGGTTTCTATAATTCACCCCTCCACTTT. The encoded protein is CASSLGQGFYNSPLHF.

Regarding this clone: At the DNA level, this CDR3 is encoded by other sequences in the same sample as well. The genes are TRBV7-9 and TRBJ1-3; D unresolved. V dropped 6 bases and J dropped 4 bases, with 10 bases sitting between them. Germline lookup yields CDR1 SEHNR and CDR2 FQNEAQ (reference sequence). The CDR3 contains 13 residues. CDR3 sequence: CASSSRRGNTIYF. In nucleotides, the CDR3 is TGTGCCAGCAGTTCACGTAGGGGAAACACCATATATTTT.

This sequence joins TRBV15 and TRBJ2-2; a weak D match, TRBD2 (6 bases). The CDR3 loop spans 17 amino acids. V was pared by 0 bases and J by 2 bases, with 13 bases between. Germline V lookup: CDR1 LNHNV, CDR2 YYDKDF (reference sequence). CDR3 region: CATSRDMGGGNTGELFF. DNA of the CDR3: TGTGCCACCAGCAGAGATATGGGGGGAGGTAACACCGGGGAGCTGTTTTTT.

This clone was seen only a few times. The chain uses TRBV6-5 and TRBJ1-4, with TRBD1 as a possible D gene (6 bases). With 2 bases removed from V and 6 bases from J, the gap between germline ends came to 10 bases. This CDR3 region has 14 residues. Germline lookup yields CDR1 MNHEY and CDR2 SVGAGI. The CDR3 DNA follows: TGTGCCAGCAGTTACGTCAGGGGAGATGAAAAACTGTTTTTT. It translates to CASSYVRGDEKLFF.

The chain combines TRBV7-2 with TRBJ2-7, with D hard to call. This CDR3 has 13 residues. From germline, CDR1 is SGHTA and CDR2 FQGNSA. With 1 base removed from V and 5 bases from J, the gap between germline ends came to 9 bases. The DNA for the CDR3 is TGTGCCAGCAGCTTAGTGCCGAGGCACGAGCAGTACGTC. This encodes CASSLVPRHEQYV.

V is TRBV7-6 and J is TRBJ2-3; D is unresolved. The CDR3 contains 15 residues. The V end lost 4 bases, the J end lost 11 bases, and 22 bases lay between the germline ends. The germline gives CDR1 SGHVS, CDR2 FNYEAQ. This CDR3 reads CASSSTRQLTEKQYF. CDR3 nucleotides: TGTGCCAGCAGCTCAACCCGACAATTGACGGAAAAGCAGTATTTT.